This section outlines one TCR beta chain sequence together with its context. The clone's antigen remains unknown. No base quality values were provided; no much bigger clone lies one nucleotide off. Interpreted using the paper, the time point label stands for: blood at routine non-recurrence follow-up after resection. TCR sequencing used whole RNA extracted from tumor and nontumor lung tissue, or from cryopreserved PBMC samples, without cell sorting. Patients were selected for TCR sequencing only if sufficient RNA was available from at least two tumor regions. This sample was included in a study of spatial heterogeneity in lung cancer (dated by TCRdb to the late 2010s). Turning to the overall study: Donors were 65 to 85 patients with early-stage, untreated non-small cell lung cancer from the lung TRACERx cohort. Follow-up PBMC samples were sequenced whenever the samples were available, and the median time to follow-up was about 22 months after resection. Beta-chain transcripts were consistently detected in greater numbers than alpha-chain transcripts, which likely reflected higher beta-chain transcript abundance. In the raw uncorrected reads, each unique combination of TCR and UMI appeared more than ten times on average. The study quantitatively compared TCR alpha and beta repertoires across multiple tumor regions, matched nontumor lung and blood in non-small cell lung cancer. The study linked features of the TCR repertoire to counts of nonsynonymous mutations, which were determined by whole-exome sequencing of tumor tissue. Both alpha and beta chains were TCR-sequenced in samples taken at surgery, namely 220 tumor regions, fewer than 85 matched nontumor lung samples and over 55 PBMC samples. The research as a whole found: Only 13 to 15 patients were included in the comparisons of baseline and follow-up blood repertoires. Ubiquitous expanded tumor TCRs were found in blood more often at tumor resection than at routine follow-up. Additional single-cell paired TCR alpha and beta sequencing was considered necessary to confirm, at a functional level, the hypothesis that regional TCRs recognize regional mutations.

Library generation was performed with 5' RACE. Sequencing was carried out with a NextSeq 500. To allow correction of PCR and sequencing errors, the TCR library protocol tagged every TCR cDNA molecule with a unique molecular identifier. In the original analysis: TCR identification, UMI-based error correction and CDR3 extraction were performed with Decombinator tools. TCRs above a frequency of 2 per 1,000, corresponding to the top 1% of the tumor frequency distribution, were defined as expanded. Renyi diversity was calculated using the R vegan package after each repertoire was subsampled 100 times to 5,000 TCRs. CDR3 similarity networks were built from amino acid triplet string-kernel similarity, with CDR3s being connected when pairwise similarity was above 0.82. The public sequencing data were trimmed at Q25 with fastp and processed into clonotypes with MiXCR by TCRdb, which kept only in-frame beta chains. Under each unique CDR3 protein, matching rows form one entry showing the most common genes and DNA. It is TCRdb's table, rather than the study itself, that gives the V and J calls and clone size. Present in this sample are 40,000 to 45,000 distinct CDR3 sequences, about 23% of which were seen just once. The ten largest clones add up to 6.5% to 9% of the sample.

This clonotype was obtained from a female donor with early-stage non-small cell lung cancer. The sample was PBMCs, taken at follow-up.

In nucleotide form, the sequence is TGCAGCCCGAAAAACCCGGGGAGCACTGAAGCTTTCTTT. This is translated as CSPKNPGSTEAFF. The receptor chain draws on TRBV20-1 and TRBJ1-1, with the D segment identity uncertain. Taken from the germline V gene (reference sequence), the CDR1 and CDR2 loops are DFQATT and SNEGSKA. The CDR3 has 13 amino acids, counting the end cysteine and phenylalanine. The only DNA kept is the CDR3, 39 bases in frame from the first base.